The source of this TCR beta chain is a study of a mutant IDH1 vaccine in newly diagnosed glioma. In the study overall: Across weeks 1, 3, 5, 7, 11, 15, 19 and 23, patients received a vaccination each time, eight in all. Treated patients had a mean age of 40.4 years and a sex split that was approximately 62% male and 37.5% female. Patients arrived already treated with radiotherapy, temozolomide, or both, most having had both.

Sequenced by immunoSEQ multiplex PCR; TCRdb stores in-frame clones only, minus some. The table has tens of thousands of clones, nearly 90% seen once. CDR3 size: 16 residues. J gave up 3 bases and V 5 bases, and 10 bases lay outside the gene matches. Germline-derived CDR1 and CDR2 are SEHNR and FQNEAQ (reference sequence). Stated time point: week 11, during vaccination. One vaccine dose held 300 ug of mutant IDH1 20-mer peptide and came with topical imiquimod. Each of the donors came in with new WHO grade 3 or 4 astrocytomas that were IDH1-mutant and ATRX-lost. On this clone: No antigen is known for it.

Sequenced here: PBMCs, sampled from a glioma patient whose treatment included an IDH1 peptide vaccine. V and J are TRBV7-9 and TRBJ2-5, with 9 bases fitting TRBD1. This TCR was recovered from a woman between 35 and 50 years old with glioma. The CDR3 protein is CASSTGTGTGKETQYF. Written as DNA, the CDR3 is TGTGCCAGCAGCACAGGAACCGGGACAGGGAAAGAGACCCAGTACTTC.